This T cell receptor (beta chain) was retrieved from a study of cytotoxic CD8 clonotypes in ibrutinib-treated CLL. Overall study context: Researchers reported over 9 relapsed/refractory and 15 treatment-naive patients, fewer than 18 of them IGHV unmutated.

Trimming pared 8 bases from V and 0 bases from J, leaving 10 bases between. The CDR3 has 14 residues. Looked up from germline, CDR1 is LNHDA and CDR2 is SQIVND (reference sequence). Genomic DNA in a quantity of about 2.1 micrograms was derived from cryopreserved PBMCs for TCR beta libraries. Study findings and constraints: At progression, clonality fell back toward baseline after rising at ibrutinib response.

Concerning this clone: Its antigen is as yet unknown.

The intended depth for sequencing was 1 in 200,000 to 1 in 1 million T cells. Generated by immunoSEQ multiplex PCR, the TCRdb table keeps only in-frame clones and is missing some. The sample has just under 70,000 clones; around 68% are singletons. The chain uses TRBV19 and TRBJ2-2, with D maybe TRBD1 (5 bases). The TCR comes from a human donor with chronic lymphocytic leukemia. The source material was PBMCs, sampled after 12 months of ibrutinib treatment. The CDR3 DNA reads TGTGCCAGTCAAGACAGAGCGAACACCGGGGAGCTGTTTTTT. Translating gives CASQDRANTGELFF.